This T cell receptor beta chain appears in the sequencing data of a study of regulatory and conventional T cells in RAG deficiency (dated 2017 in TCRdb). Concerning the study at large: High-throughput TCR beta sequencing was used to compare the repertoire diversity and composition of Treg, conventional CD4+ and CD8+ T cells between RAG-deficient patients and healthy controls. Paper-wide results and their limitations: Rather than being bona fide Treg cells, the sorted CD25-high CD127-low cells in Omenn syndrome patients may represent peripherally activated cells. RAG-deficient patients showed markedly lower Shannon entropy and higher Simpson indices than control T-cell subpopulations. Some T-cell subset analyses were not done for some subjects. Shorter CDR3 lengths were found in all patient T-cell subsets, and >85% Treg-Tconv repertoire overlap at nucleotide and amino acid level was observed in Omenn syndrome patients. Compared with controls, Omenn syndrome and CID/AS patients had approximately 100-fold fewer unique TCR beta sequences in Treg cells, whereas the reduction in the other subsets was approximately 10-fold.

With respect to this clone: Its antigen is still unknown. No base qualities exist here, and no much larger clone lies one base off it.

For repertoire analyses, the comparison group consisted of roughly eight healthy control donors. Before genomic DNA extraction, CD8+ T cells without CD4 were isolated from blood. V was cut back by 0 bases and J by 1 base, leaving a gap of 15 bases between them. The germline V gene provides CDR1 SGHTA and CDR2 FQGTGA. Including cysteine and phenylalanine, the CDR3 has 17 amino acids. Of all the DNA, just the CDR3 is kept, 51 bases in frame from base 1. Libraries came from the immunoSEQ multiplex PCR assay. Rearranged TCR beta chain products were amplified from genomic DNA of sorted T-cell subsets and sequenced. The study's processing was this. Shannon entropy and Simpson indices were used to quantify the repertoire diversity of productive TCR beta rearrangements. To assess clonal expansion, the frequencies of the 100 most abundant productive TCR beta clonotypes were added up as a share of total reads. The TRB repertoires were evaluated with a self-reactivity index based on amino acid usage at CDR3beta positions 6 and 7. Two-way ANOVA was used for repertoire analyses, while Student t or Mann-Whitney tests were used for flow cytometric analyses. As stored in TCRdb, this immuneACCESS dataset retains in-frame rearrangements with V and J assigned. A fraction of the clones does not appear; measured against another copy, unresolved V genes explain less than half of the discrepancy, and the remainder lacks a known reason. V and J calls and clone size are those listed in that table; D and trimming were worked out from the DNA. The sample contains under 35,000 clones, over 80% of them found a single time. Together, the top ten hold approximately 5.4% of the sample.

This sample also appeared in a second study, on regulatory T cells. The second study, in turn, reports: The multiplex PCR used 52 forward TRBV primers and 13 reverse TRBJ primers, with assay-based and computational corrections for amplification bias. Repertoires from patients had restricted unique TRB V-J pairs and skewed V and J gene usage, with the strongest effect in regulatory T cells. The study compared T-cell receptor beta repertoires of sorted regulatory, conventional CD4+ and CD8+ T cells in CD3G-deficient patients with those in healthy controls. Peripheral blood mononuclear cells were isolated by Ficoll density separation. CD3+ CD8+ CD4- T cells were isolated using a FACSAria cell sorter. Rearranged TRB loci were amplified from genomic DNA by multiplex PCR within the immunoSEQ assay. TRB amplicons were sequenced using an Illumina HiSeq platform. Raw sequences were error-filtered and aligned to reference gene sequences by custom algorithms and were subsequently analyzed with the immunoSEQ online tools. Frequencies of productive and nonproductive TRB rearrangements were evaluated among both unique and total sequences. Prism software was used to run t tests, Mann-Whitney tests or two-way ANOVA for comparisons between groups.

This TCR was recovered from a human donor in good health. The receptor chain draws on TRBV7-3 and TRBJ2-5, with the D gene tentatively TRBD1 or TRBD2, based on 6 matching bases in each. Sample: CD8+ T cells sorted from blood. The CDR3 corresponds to CASSLTSYRGPQETQYF. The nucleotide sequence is TGTGCCAGCAGCTTAACGTCTTACCGGGGGCCCCAAGAGACCCAGTACTTC.